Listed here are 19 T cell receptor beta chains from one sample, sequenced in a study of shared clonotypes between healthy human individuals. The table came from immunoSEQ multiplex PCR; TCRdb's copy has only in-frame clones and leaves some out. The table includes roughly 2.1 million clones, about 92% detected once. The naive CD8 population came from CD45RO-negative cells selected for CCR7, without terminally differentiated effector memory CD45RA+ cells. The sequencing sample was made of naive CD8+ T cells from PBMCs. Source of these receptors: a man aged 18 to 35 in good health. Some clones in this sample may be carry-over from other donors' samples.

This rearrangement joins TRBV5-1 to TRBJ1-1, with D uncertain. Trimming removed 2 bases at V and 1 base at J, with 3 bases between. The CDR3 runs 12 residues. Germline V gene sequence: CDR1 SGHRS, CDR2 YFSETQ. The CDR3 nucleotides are TGCGCCAGCAGCTTCCCGAACACTGAAGCTTTCTTT. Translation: CASSFPNTEAFF.

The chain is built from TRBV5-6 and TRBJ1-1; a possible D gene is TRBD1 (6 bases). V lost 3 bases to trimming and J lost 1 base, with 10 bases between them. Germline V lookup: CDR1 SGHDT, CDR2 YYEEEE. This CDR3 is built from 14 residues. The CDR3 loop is CASSWGDKNTEAFF. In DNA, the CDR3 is TGTGCCAGCAGCTGGGGGGACAAGAACACTGAAGCTTTCTTT.

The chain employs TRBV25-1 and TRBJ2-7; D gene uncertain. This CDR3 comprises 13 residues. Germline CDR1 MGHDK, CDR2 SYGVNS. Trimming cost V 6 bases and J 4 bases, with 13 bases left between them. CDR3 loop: CASSLSGAYEQYF. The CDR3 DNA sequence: TGTGCCAGCAGCCTCTCTGGAGCGTACGAGCAGTACTTC.

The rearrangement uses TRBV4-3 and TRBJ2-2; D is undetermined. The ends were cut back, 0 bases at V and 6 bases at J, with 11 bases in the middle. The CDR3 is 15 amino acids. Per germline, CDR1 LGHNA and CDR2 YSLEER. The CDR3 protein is CASSQDRDVAGELFF. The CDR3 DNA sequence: TGCGCCAGCAGCCAAGACCGAGACGTGGCCGGGGAGCTGTTTTTT.

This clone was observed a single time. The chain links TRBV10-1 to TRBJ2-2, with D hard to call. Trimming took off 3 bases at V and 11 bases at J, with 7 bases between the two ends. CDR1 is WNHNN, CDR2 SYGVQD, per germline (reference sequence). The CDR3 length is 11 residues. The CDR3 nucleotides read TGCGCCAGCAGTGAAGGCCCCGAGCTGTTTTTT. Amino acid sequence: CASSEGPELFF.

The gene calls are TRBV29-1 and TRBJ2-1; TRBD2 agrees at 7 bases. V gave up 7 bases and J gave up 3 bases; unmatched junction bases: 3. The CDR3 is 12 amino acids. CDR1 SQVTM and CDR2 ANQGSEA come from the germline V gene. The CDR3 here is CSAGTNYNEQFF. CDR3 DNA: TGCAGCGCCGGGACTAACTACAATGAGCAGTTCTTC.

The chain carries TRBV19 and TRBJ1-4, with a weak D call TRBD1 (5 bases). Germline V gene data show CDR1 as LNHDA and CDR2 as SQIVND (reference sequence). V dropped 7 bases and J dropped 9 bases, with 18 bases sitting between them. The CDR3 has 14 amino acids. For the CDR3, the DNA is TGTGCCAGTATGAAGGCGGGGCCCGTGAAAAAACTGTTTTTT. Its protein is CASMKAGPVKKLFF.

The CDR3 spells CATSDGSSGNTIYF. The CDR3 DNA reads TGTGCCACTTCGGACGGAAGCTCTGGAAACACCATATATTTT. This chain links TRBV6-6 with TRBJ1-3; D is unclear. CDR3 length: 14 residues. From germline, CDR1 is MNHNY and CDR2 SVGAGI (reference sequence). Between the trimmed V and J ends, which lost 10 bases and 0 bases, there was a span of 13 bases.

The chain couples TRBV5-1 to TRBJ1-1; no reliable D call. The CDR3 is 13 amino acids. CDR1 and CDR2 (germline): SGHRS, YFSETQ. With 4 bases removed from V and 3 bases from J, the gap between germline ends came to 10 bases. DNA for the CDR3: TGCGCCAGCAGCCCAGGTGGGGACACTGAAGCTTTCTTT. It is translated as CASSPGGDTEAFF.

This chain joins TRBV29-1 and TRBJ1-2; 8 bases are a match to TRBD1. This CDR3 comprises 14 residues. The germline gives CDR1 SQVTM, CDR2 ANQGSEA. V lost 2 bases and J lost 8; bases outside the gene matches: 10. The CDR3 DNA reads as TGCAGCGTTGAATGGGGACAGGAAGCGGGCGGCTACACCTTC. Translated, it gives CSVEWGQEAGGYTF.

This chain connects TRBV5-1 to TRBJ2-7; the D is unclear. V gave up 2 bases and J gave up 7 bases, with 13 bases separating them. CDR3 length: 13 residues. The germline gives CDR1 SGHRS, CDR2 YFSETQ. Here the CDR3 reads CASSFGSNWEQYF. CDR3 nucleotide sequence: TGCGCCAGCAGCTTCGGCAGTAACTGGGAGCAGTACTTC.

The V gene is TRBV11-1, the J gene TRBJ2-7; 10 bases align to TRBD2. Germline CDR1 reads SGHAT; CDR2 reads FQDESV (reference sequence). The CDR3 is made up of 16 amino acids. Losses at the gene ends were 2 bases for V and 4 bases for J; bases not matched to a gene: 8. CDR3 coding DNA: TGTGCCAGCAGCTTATTTGCTAGCGGGAGCACATACGAGCAGTACTTC. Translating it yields CASSLFASGSTYEQYF.

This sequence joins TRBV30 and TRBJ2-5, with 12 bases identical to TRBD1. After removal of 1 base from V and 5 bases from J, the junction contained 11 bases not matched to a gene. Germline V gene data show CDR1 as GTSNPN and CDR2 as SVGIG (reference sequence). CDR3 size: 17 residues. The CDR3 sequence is CAWSAKSGTGGWETQYF. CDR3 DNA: TGTGCCTGGAGTGCGAAAAGCGGGACAGGGGGCTGGGAGACCCAGTACTTC.

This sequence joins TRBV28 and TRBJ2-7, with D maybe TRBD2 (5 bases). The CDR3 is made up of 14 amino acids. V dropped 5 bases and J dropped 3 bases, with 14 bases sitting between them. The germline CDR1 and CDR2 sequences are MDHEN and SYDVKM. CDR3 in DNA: TGTGCCAGCAGTCCGGACTGGCTCAACTACGAGCAGTACTTC. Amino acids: CASSPDWLNYEQYF.

The CDR3 spells CASSLIGTSGTSTDTQYF. DNA for the CDR3: TGTGCCAGCAGTTTAATCGGGACTAGCGGGACTAGCACAGATACGCAGTATTTT. The V and J genes are TRBV28 and TRBJ2-3; TRBD2 agrees at 13 bases. Losses at the gene ends were 2 bases for V and 0 bases for J; bases not matched to a gene: 5. Germline CDR1 and CDR2: MDHEN and SYDVKM. The CDR3 runs 18 residues.

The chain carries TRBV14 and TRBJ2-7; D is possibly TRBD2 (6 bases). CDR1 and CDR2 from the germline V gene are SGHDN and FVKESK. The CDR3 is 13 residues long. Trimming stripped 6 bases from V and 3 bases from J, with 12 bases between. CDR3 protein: CASRSREVYEQYF. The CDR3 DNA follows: TGTGCCAGCAGGTCCAGGGAGGTCTACGAGCAGTACTTC.

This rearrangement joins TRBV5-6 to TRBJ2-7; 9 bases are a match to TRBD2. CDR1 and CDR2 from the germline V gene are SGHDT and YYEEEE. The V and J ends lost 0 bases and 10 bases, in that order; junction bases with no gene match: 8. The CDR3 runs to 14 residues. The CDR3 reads CASSLGTSELDQYF. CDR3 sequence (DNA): TGTGCCAGCAGCTTGGGGACTAGCGAACTCGATCAGTACTTC.

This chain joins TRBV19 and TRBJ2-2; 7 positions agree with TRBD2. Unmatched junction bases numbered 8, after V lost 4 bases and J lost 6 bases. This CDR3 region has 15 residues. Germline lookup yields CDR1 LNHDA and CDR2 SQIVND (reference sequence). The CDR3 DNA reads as TGTGCCAGTAGTAGCGTTTTTGGGGGGGCCGGGGAGCTGTTTTTT. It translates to CASSSVFGGAGELFF.

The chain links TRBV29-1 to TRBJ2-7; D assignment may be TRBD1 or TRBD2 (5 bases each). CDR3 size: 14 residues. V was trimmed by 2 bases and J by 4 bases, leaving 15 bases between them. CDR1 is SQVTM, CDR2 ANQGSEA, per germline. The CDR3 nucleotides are TGCAGCGTTGAATTCGGGGCCGGAGAATACGAGCAGTACTTC. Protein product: CSVEFGAGEYEQYF.